The next 20 T cell receptor beta chains were all read from a single sample in a study of neurological immune-mediated disorders. TCRdb fed the 5' RACE reads into MiXCR, producing one record per CDR3 protein. The sample shows almost 85,000 distinct CDR3 sequences, roughly 2.6% of them seen only once. Input material: PBMCs. Source of these receptors: a woman in her twenties or thirties with multiple sclerosis.

This clonotype was seen at least ten times. This sequence joins TRBV7-8 and TRBJ2-7; the match to TRBD1 covers 8 bases. V dropped 5 bases and J dropped 3; count of bases not matched to a gene: 3. CDR3 length: 13 residues. Germline CDR1 is SGHVS and CDR2 is FQNEAQ. The CDR3 DNA follows: TGTGCCAGCAGCCCAGGGACAGGCTACGAGCAGTACTTC. Its protein product is CASSPGTGYEQYF. Looking up the rest from reference TRBV7-8 and TRBJ2-7 gives the full variable domain: GAGVSQSPRYKVAKRGQDVALRCDPISGHVSLFWYQQALGQGPEFLTYFQNEAQLDKSGLPSDRFFAERPEGSVSTLKIQRTQQEDSAVYLCASSPGTGYEQYFGPGTRLTVT.

This clonotype has a count of ten or more. The chain links TRBV6-2 or TRBV6-3 to TRBJ2-7; D call uncertain. The CDR3 length is 16 residues. The V and J ends lost 5 bases and 0 bases respectively, with 17 bases between them. Germline values: CDR1 MNHEY, CDR2 SVGEGT. CDR3 sequence (DNA): TGTGCCAGCAGTGACGTGAGAGGCTGGTCCTCCTACGAGCAGTACTTC. This sequence encodes CASSDVRGWSSYEQYF.

This clonotype was seen many times. The genes are TRBV20-1 and TRBJ2-6, with 11 positions matching TRBD1. The germline gives CDR1 DFQATT, CDR2 SNEGSKA (reference sequence). The length of the CDR3 is 22 residues. J was trimmed by 4 bases and V by 0 bases; bases with no gene match: 20. The CDR3 DNA is TGCAGTGCTAGAGACATCCTTTTTTGGGACAGGGGGTTCCCCTTAGGGGCCAACGTCCTGACTTTC. Its protein product is CSARDILFWDRGFPLGANVLTF.

J is TRBJ1-1 and V is TRBV18; no clear D. There are 13 residues in the CDR3. With 2 bases removed from V and 1 base from J, the gap between germline ends came to 5 bases. Germline CDR1 KGHSH, CDR2 LQKENI. The CDR3 bases are TGTGCCAGCTCACCAGTCTCGAACACTGAAGCTTTCTTT. This translates into CASSPVSNTEAFF.

In this sample, this clonotype turned up many times. The chain recombines TRBV5-1 with TRBJ2-3, with 11 nucleotides matching TRBD2. Germline V gives CDR1 SGHRS, CDR2 YFSETQ. J was trimmed by 1 base and V by 4 bases; bases with no gene match: 5. The CDR3 length is 16 residues. CDR3 coding DNA: TGCGCCAGCAGCCTCGGGACTAGCGGTGGCACAGATACGCAGTATTTT. Protein sequence: CASSLGTSGGTDTQYF.

This clonotype was counted at least ten times. The V gene is TRBV6-6, the J gene TRBJ2-3, with unresolved D. CDR3 length: 15 amino acids. Germline V gene lookup returns CDR1 MNHNY and CDR2 SVGAGI (reference sequence). Trimming cost V 4 bases and J 0 bases, with 11 bases left between them. The CDR3 coding sequence is TGTGCCAGCAGTTCCCGAGAGGCTAGCACAGATACGCAGTATTTT. Its translation is CASSSREASTDTQYF.

This clonotype was observed a few times. A much bigger clone sits one base away, suggesting this may be a read error. The chain joins TRBV5-5 to TRBJ1-6, with D unclear. The CDR3 is 13 amino acids. Germline lookup yields CDR1 SGHKS and CDR2 YYEKEE (reference sequence). The DNA of the CDR3 is TGTGCCAGCAGGTGGACGGTTAATTCACCCCTCAACTTT. Its protein product is CASRWTVNSPLNF.

At least ten counts were recorded for this clonotype. The J gene is TRBJ2-3, the V gene TRBV7-6; D remains unclear. Germline CDR1 is SGHVS and CDR2 is FNYEAQ. CDR3 size: 13 residues. Trimming shortened V by 5 bases and J by 0 bases, and 6 bases separated the two germline ends. The CDR3 protein is CASSPPSTDTQYF. The CDR3 nucleotides read TGTGCCAGCAGCCCACCTAGCACAGATACGCAGTATTTT.

The table lists this clonotype with many counts. V is TRBV5-1 and J is TRBJ2-3; possible D gene TRBD1, 5 bases. The CDR3 spans 14 residues. Germline loops: CDR1 SGHRS, CDR2 YFSETQ. V lost 0 bases and J 6 bases, leaving 11 bases between the germline ends. The CDR3 DNA sequence: TGCGCCAGCAGCTTGGAAGGGGAAGGGGATACGCAGTATTTT. Translated: CASSLEGEGDTQYF.

This clonotype was observed many times. V usage is TRBV5-1 and J usage is TRBJ1-1; a possible D gene is TRBD1 (6 bases). Germline-derived CDR1 and CDR2 are SGHRS and YFSETQ. V lost 0 bases, J lost 0 bases, and 9 bases lay in between. CDR3 length: 15 residues. DNA of the CDR3: TGCGCCAGCAGCTTGGTCGGGGGCGTGAACACTGAAGCTTTCTTT. It is translated as CASSLVGGVNTEAFF.

Many counts were recorded for this clonotype. J is TRBJ2-7 and V is TRBV5-6, with TRBD1 matching 8 bases. CDR3 length: 13 residues. V shed 4 bases, J shed 3 bases, and the junction held 3 bases outside the gene matches. Germline lookup yields CDR1 SGHDT and CDR2 YYEEEE. The CDR3 protein is CASSTGQGYEQYF. The CDR3 bases are TGTGCCAGCAGCACCGGACAGGGCTACGAGCAGTACTTC.

Turning to this clonotype: Germline is not matched at one junction end, which may reflect a read error. The rearrangement uses TRBV7-7 and TRBJ2-7; D possibly corresponds to TRBD1 (5 bases). This CDR3 is 13 amino acids long. CDR1 is SSHAT and CDR2 is FNYEAQ in the germline V gene (reference sequence). CDR3 DNA: TGTGCTAGCAGCTTAGGGGCCTCCTACGAGCAGTACTTC. It codes for CASSLGASYEQYF.

This clonotype showed up many times. The chain has TRBV20-1 and TRBJ2-1; 8 nucleotides align to TRBD2. Losses at the gene ends were 3 bases for V and 11 bases for J; bases not matched to a gene: 12. This CDR3 spans 14 amino acids. In germline, CDR1 is DFQATT, CDR2 SNEGSKA (reference sequence). CDR3 sequence (DNA): TGCAGTGCTAGTAAGGGGCCCGGCGGGAGGAAGCAGTTCTTC. Translated, it gives CSASKGPGGRKQFF.

This clonotype was recorded at least ten times. This rearrangement joins TRBV29-1 to TRBJ2-7, with D tentatively TRBD2 (6 bases). Trimming removed 5 bases from V and 0 bases from J, with 14 bases in between. Germline V gives CDR1 SQVTM, CDR2 ANQGSEA. The CDR3 is 14 residues long. CDR3 DNA sequence: TGCAGCGTTCGACCCGGACTAAACTCCTACGAGCAGTACTTC. As protein: CSVRPGLNSYEQYF.

The sample holds many counts of this clonotype. J is TRBJ1-1 and V is TRBV7-9; no clear D gene. The CDR3 runs to 12 residues. V gave up 5 bases and J gave up 2 bases, with 6 bases separating them. Per germline, CDR1 SEHNR and CDR2 FQNEAQ (reference sequence). The CDR3 DNA sequence: TGTGCCAGCAGCCCAGAAAACACTGAAGCTTTCTTT. Its protein product is CASSPENTEAFF.

This clonotype appeared many times. The chain joins TRBV20-1 to TRBJ2-1, with TRBD2 matching 14 bases. The length of the CDR3 is 15 residues. Germline-derived CDR1 and CDR2 are DFQATT and SNEGSKA (reference sequence). V shed 4 bases, J shed 4 bases, and the junction held 3 bases outside the gene matches. The CDR3 loop reads CSATTSGREYNEQFF. CDR3 nucleotides: TGCAGTGCTACGACTAGCGGGAGGGAGTACAATGAGCAGTTCTTC.

There are many counts of this clonotype. This rearrangement joins TRBV5-1 to TRBJ2-1; 11 nucleotides align to TRBD2. V dropped 1 base and J dropped 5; count of bases not matched to a gene: 8. Looked up from germline, CDR1 is SGHRS and CDR2 is YFSETQ. CDR3 length: 17 amino acids. CDR3 sequence reads: CASSLRVAGGPNNEQFF. The CDR3 nucleotides read TGCGCCAGCAGCTTGAGGGTAGCGGGAGGGCCGAACAATGAGCAGTTCTTC.

This clonotype was observed at least ten times. The V call is TRBV7-2, the J call TRBJ2-1, with TRBD2 matching 11 bases. The ends lost 5 bases at V and 4 bases at J; junction bases unmatched: 7. CDR1 SGHTA and CDR2 FQGNSA come from the germline V gene. This CDR3 is 16 amino acids long. The CDR3 DNA reads as TGTGCCAGCAGCCATGGTGGGACTAGCGGATACAATGAGCAGTTCTTC. This encodes CASSHGGTSGYNEQFF.

The sample holds many counts of this clonotype. The chain's CDR3 is CSAASSGSYAGELFF. CDR3 in DNA: TGCAGTGCTGCTTCTAGCGGGAGTTACGCCGGGGAGCTGTTTTTT. V and J are TRBV20-1 and TRBJ2-2, with TRBD2 matching over 10 bases. This CDR3 is built from 15 residues. V lost 5 bases to trimming and J lost 6 bases; unmatched junction nucleotides: 9. The germline CDR1 and CDR2 sequences are DFQATT and SNEGSKA (reference sequence).

This clonotype was seen ten or more times. This chain joins TRBV18 and TRBJ2-1; TRBD1 might be the D (7 bases). CDR1 and CDR2 from the germline V gene are KGHSH and LQKENI. V was shortened by 3 bases and J by 9 bases, with 21 bases between the two germline ends. CDR3 length: 16 residues. CDR3 nucleotides: TGTGCCAGCTCACCGCCAGGGGGGTCTTGGGCCCGTGAGCAGTTCTTC. It translates to CASSPPGGSWAREQFF.